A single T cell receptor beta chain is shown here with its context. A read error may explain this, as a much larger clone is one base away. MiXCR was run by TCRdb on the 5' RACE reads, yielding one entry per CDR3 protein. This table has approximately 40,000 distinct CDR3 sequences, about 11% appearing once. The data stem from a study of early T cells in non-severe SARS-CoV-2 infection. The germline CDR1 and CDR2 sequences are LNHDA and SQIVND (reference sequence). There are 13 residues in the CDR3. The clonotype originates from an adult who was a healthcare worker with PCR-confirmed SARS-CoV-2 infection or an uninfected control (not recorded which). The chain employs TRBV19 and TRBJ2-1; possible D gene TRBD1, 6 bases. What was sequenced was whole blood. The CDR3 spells CANSIVGQLEQFF. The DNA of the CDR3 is TGTGCCAATAGTATAGTCGGACAGTTGGAGCAGTTCTTC.